This note documents a single T cell receptor (beta chain) sequence. This sample was taken from a study of CDR3 diversity in severe acne. Looked up from germline, CDR1 is DFQATT and CDR2 is SNEGSKA (reference sequence). The CDR3 runs 16 residues. V lost 2 bases and J lost 6; bases outside the gene matches: 13. Via MiXCR, TCRdb re-called the PCR reads, giving one row per CDR3 protein. This sample carries approximately 77,000 distinct CDR3 sequences, less than 65% of them seen once, and the ten largest clones take 9.5% to 13%. The V call is TRBV20-1, the J call TRBJ2-3; 8 bases line up with TRBD2. The TCR sequence derives from a male donor with severe acne vulgaris. The specimen was blood. The CDR3, as DNA: TGCAGTGCTAGACCCCAGACTAGCGCGAGGGGTGATACGCAGTATTTT. Amino acids: CSARPQTSARGDTQYF.